The source of this T cell receptor (beta chain) is a study of control samples from healthy donors and cancer patients. Per the germline V gene, CDR1 is LGHDT and CDR2 is YNNKEL (reference sequence). J gave up 4 bases and V 0 bases, and 11 bases lay outside the gene matches. The length of the CDR3 is 17 residues. Assay used: immunoSEQ multiplex PCR; TCRdb lists only in-frame clones, some missing. Seen here are tens of thousands of clones, about 87% observed once, and the top ten hold about 15%. The sequence came from a woman in her 70s in good health. The V call is TRBV3-1 (or the pseudogene TRBV3-2), the J call TRBJ1-2; TRBD1 matches 7 bases. Sequencing used blood. CDR3 in DNA: TGTGCCAGCAGCCAAGATCCGGGACAGAGTTTTTCCTATGGCTACACCTTC. It translates to CASSQDPGQSFSYGYTF.